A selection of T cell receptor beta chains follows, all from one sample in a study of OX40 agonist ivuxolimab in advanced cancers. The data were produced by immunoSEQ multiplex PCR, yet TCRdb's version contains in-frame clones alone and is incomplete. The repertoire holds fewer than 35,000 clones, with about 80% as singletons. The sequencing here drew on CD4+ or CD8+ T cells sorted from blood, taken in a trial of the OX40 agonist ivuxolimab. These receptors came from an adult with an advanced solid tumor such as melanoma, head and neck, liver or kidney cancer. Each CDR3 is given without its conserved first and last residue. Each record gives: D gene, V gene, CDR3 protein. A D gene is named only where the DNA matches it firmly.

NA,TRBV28,ASTRMSSGNTIY
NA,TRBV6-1,ASRKLSSTNEKLF
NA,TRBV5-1,ASSYGTNGEQY
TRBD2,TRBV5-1,ASSLDSGVLTDTQY
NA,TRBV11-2,ASSPYPGNEAF
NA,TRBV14,ASSQAGRGPPLH
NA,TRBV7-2,ASRAYRTVDTEAF
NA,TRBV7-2,ASSTETSSNTGELF
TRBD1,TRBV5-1,ASSLDRSWANYGYT
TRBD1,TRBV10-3,AIRAGTGGRTDTQY
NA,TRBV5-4,ASSVRIDEKLF
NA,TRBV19,ASNERSYNEQF
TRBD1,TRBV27,ASSLYLGQNQPQH
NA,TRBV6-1,ASSELGPTDTQY
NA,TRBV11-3,ASSSLGVSTGELF
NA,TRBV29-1,SVLAGARAEAF
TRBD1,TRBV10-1,ASSEPGQGFYGYT
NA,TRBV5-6,ASSWGAIGELF
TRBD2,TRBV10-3,AISSPSGGFADTQY
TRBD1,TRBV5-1,ASSSGQGSTDTQY
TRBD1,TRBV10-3,AIRGQENTEAF
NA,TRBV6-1,ASSERSVRSSGYT
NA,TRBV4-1,ASSQDGPGTKNIQY
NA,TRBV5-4,ASSLTGFGYT
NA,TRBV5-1,ASSFFNRGAVGETQY
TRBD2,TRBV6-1,ASSPGLVGEQF
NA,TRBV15,ATSRPTRSGGELF
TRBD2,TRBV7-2,ASSITSGGAYTQY
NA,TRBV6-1,ASSEGISTDTQY
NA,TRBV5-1,ASSLAGGAISYEQY
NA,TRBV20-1,SARSGYT
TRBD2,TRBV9,ASSVAGVLQETQY
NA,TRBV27,ASSFSGGADYGYT
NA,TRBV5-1,ASSRTGTDTQY
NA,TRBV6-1,ASSEGGSNQPQH
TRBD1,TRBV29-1,SVEERDRGTDTQY
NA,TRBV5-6,ASSLVNLNTEAF
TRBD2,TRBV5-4,ASSKSGGLWGTGANVLT
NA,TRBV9,ASSPGFRETQY
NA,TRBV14,ASGRYNEQF
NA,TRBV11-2,ASSLVGPGELF
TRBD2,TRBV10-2,ASRGTSGGAVSYNEQF
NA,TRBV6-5,ASSASRVPGNTIY
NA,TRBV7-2,ASSPRTAYT
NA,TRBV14,ASSQAPWTQY
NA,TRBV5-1,ASSFGDRNQPQH
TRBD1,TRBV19,ASSTYSTGFEDSPLH
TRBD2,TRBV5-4,ASGFSGGVGGELF
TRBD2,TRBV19,ASSILTSGGTEQY
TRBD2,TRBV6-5,ASRTEQGGTGELF